The clone carrying this T cell receptor beta chain showed up just once. The germline V and J ends were trimmed by 0 bases and 4 bases, with 5 bases remaining between them. The germline V gene encodes CDR1 MDHEN and CDR2 SYDVKM. The CDR3 covers 13 residues. This record belongs to a study of blood T cell repertoires in COVID-19. Study-level background: Specimens from acute and convalescent COVID-19 originated in the United States, Italy and Spain. PBMCs, B-cell-depleted T cells, or T cells were the source of the cDNA or gDNA that made up the material.

Original processing methods: Amplification of reference gene primers provided the estimated nucleated cell counts. Clones were read by immunoSEQ multiplex PCR, and TCRdb kept only the in-frame ones, dropping some. Clone size and V and J calls were adopted from that table, with D and trimming inferred from the DNA. The sample has roughly 150,000 clones; 87% are singletons. The TCR was taken from a human donor in a cohort sampled during active COVID-19. This rearrangement joins TRBV28 to TRBJ2-3; a weak D match, TRBD2 (5 bases). Source material: peripheral blood. The CDR3 sequence: CASSLWRADTQYF. The CDR3 nucleotides read TGTGCCAGCAGTTTATGGCGGGCAGATACGCAGTATTTT.